The 4 T cell receptor beta chains below were found in one sample sequenced in a study of CD8 T cells in Susac syndrome (dated by TCRdb to between 2018 and 2021). The protocol used for the library was the immunoSEQ multiplex PCR assay. RNA was extracted using the RNeasy kit, and about 0.45 to 1 ug of the RNA was reverse transcribed with random hexamers. In TCRdb, the public reads were trimmed at Q25 with fastp and aligned with MiXCR, with productive beta chains retained. For every CDR3 protein sequence, its rows merge into one entry that carries the most common genes and DNA. This sample comprises about 180,000 distinct CDR3 sequences, 90% to 95% of them detected only once. The top ten clonotypes cover roughly 0.1% of the sample. The sequenced sample was CD4+ T cells from PBMCs. Source of these receptors: a human donor with multiple sclerosis.

This chain joins TRBV20-1 and TRBJ2-5, with a possible D match to TRBD1 (5 bases). Germline V gene data show CDR1 as DFQATT and CDR2 as SNEGSKA (reference sequence). There are 13 residues in the CDR3. Trimming left V 4 bases short and J 5 bases short, with 14 bases between. DNA of the CDR3: TGCAGTGCTATAAGGGGCGGCAGGGAGACCCAGTACTTC. Translating gives CSAIRGGRETQYF.

The rearrangement uses TRBV18 and TRBJ1-6; unclear D gene. Germline-derived CDR1 and CDR2 are KGHSH and LQKENI. The germline V and J ends were trimmed by 0 bases and 7 bases, with 7 bases remaining between them. The CDR3 loop spans 14 amino acids. This chain's CDR3 is CASSPPVRNSPLHF. The CDR3, as DNA: TGTGCCAGCTCACCACCGGTGCGGAATTCACCCCTCCACTTT.

This chain links TRBV2 with TRBJ2-7; D remains ambiguous. The germline V gene encodes CDR1 SNHLY and CDR2 FYNNEI. The V gene lost 6 bases and the J gene lost 3 bases, with 18 bases spanning the gap. This CDR3 spans 15 amino acids. This CDR3 is CASSPSPQLGYEQYF. The CDR3 DNA follows: TGTGCCAGCAGCCCTTCACCCCAGTTGGGCTACGAGCAGTACTTC.

V and J are TRBV18 and TRBJ1-1, with D perhaps matching TRBD1 (6 bases). Trimming left V 4 bases short and J 2 bases short, with 11 bases between. This CDR3 region has 14 residues. CDR1 is KGHSH, CDR2 LQKENI, per germline. The CDR3 spells CASSRGAENTEAFF. CDR3 in DNA: TGTGCCAGCTCACGGGGGGCTGAAAACACTGAAGCTTTCTTT.